This TCR beta chain was identified in a study of T cell repertoires in cytomegalovirus infection. This CDR3 has 18 residues. The germline gives CDR1 SGHVS, CDR2 FNYEAQ. TCRdb fed the reads into MiXCR, producing one record per CDR3 protein. The table lists approximately 500,000 distinct CDR3 sequences, about 15% of them singletons. This clonotype has a single count. The CDR3 does not end in the conserved phenylalanine or tryptophan, so this is likely a read error. The receptor was derived from a human donor in good health (CMV status not recorded). Some clones in this sample may be carry-over from other donors' samples. The chain couples TRBV7-6 to TRBJ2-1, with TRBD1 matching over 7 bases. Sequencing input: CD8+ T cells from PBMCs. DNA for the CDR3: TGTGCCAGCAGCTTAGCTCCACAGGGACAGAGCTCCTACAAGGAGCAGTTCTGC. Translation gives CASSLAPQGQSSYKEQFC.